A single T cell receptor beta chain is shown here with its context. The read halts 3 residues ahead of the CDR3 end, with the missing end drawn from the germline J gene. The sample belongs to a study of Tregs in tolerant kidney transplant recipients. The CDR3 sequence is 14 residues long. V gave up 2 bases and J gave up 2 bases, with 9 bases separating them. Germline loops: CDR1 KGHSH, CDR2 LQKENI. Mixed chimerism was transient after nonmyeloablative marrow transplants from related graft donors. CD4+CD25+CD127- Tregs, CD4+CD25- non-Tregs, CD4 and CD8 cells were sorted. Clones were read by immunoSEQ multiplex PCR, and TCRdb kept only the in-frame ones, dropping some. This table lists some 30,000 clones.

The receptor's source is a human patient who received a combined kidney and bone marrow transplant. Some T cells may be supplied by the graft donor. The starting material was CD4+ T cells from blood (PBMCs), obtained 24 months after the transplant. V gene TRBV18 combines with J gene TRBJ1-1; tentatively, D is TRBD1 (5 bases). Partial CDR3 DNA: TGTGCCAGCTCACCATCAGGGCTCAACACTGAA. Translation gives CASSPSGLNTE. The complete CDR3 reads CASSPSGLNTEAFF.